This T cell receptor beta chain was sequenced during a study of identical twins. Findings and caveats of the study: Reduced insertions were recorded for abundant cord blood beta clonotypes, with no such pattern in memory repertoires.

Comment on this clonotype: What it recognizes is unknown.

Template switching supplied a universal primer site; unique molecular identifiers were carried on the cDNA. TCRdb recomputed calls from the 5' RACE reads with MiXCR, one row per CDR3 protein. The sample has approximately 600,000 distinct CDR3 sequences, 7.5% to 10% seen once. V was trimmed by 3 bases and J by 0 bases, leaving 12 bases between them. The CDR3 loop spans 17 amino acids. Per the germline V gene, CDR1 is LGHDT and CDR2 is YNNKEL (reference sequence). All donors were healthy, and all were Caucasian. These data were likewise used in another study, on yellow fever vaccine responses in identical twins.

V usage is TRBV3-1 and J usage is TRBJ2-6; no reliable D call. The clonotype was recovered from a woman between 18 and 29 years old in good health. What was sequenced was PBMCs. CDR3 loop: CASSQDPRTSGANVLTF. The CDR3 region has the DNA TGTGCCAGCAGCCAGGATCCCAGGACCTCTGGGGCCAACGTCCTGACTTTC. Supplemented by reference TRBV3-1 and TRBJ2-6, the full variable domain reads DTAVSQTPKYLVTQMGNDKSIKCEQNLGHDTMYWYKQDSKKFLKIMFSYNNKELIINETVPNRFSPKSPDKAHLNLHINSLELGDSAVYFCASSQDPRTSGANVLTFGAGSRLTVL.